Below, 9 T cell receptor beta chains from the same sample are listed, as sequenced in a study of OX40 agonist ivuxolimab in advanced cancers. TCRdb's copy holds only in-frame clones and misses some; the assay was immunoSEQ multiplex PCR. The sample yields around 100,000 clones, approximately 90% seen once. The sequences come from CD4+ or CD8+ T cells sorted from blood, collected in a trial of the OX40 agonist ivuxolimab. The source is an adult with an advanced solid tumor such as melanoma, head and neck, liver or kidney cancer.

V and J are TRBV6-4 and TRBJ2-1; 8 bases fit TRBD2. The CDR3 is made up of 14 amino acids. Losses at the gene ends were 3 bases for V and 8 bases for J; bases not matched to a gene: 6. Per the germline V gene, CDR1 is MRHNA and CDR2 is SNTAGT. The chain's CDR3 is CASSERAGVDEQFF. CDR3 nucleotide sequence: TGTGCCAGCAGTGAGCGAGCGGGAGTGGATGAGCAGTTCTTC.

V usage is TRBV7-2 and J usage is TRBJ2-7; D might be TRBD1 or TRBD2, each matching 7 bases. In germline, CDR1 is SGHTA, CDR2 FQGNSA. V lost 4 bases, J lost 2 bases, and 24 bases lay in between. This CDR3 has 18 residues. CDR3 sequence reads: CASSSQAGGTVQAYEQYF. In DNA, the CDR3 is TGTGCCAGCAGCTCCCAAGCCGGGGGGACAGTTCAAGCCTACGAGCAGTACTTC.

The rearrangement joins TRBV4-3 to TRBJ1-4; no reliable D call. The CDR3 extends over 14 amino acids. Germline V gene lookup returns CDR1 LGHNA and CDR2 YSLEER. Trimming removed 0 bases from V and 7 bases from J, with 9 bases in between. The CDR3 DNA is TGCGCCAGCAGCCAAGATACGACGGGTGAAAAACTGTTTTTT. It yields the protein CASSQDTTGEKLFF.

This rearrangement joins TRBV27 to TRBJ1-5, with TRBD1 identical over 9 bases. J lost 3 bases, V lost 6 bases, and 3 bases had no gene match. Germline CDR1 is MNHEY and CDR2 is SMNVEV (reference sequence). The CDR3 length is 14 residues. The CDR3, as DNA: TGTGCCAGCAGCGGGACAGGGCTCAATCAGCCCCAGCATTTT. The encoded protein is CASSGTGLNQPQHF.

Notes on this clone: The same CDR3 can be traced to other DNA sequences in this sample. This chain uses TRBV18 with TRBJ1-5, with a weak D call TRBD1 (5 bases). This CDR3 is 13 amino acids long. V lost 2 bases and J 4 bases, leaving 6 bases between the germline ends. The V gene's germline CDR1 is KGHSH and CDR2 LQKENI. CDR3 nucleotides: TGTGCCAGCTCACCAGGGGGAAATCAGCCCCAGCATTTT. Amino acid sequence: CASSPGGNQPQHF.

CDR3 sequence reads: CASSYPQGRGHTF. The CDR3 DNA is TGTGCCAGCAGTTACCCTCAGGGCAGGGGACACACCTTC. The chain is built from TRBV6-5 and TRBJ1-2, with D perhaps TRBD1 (6 bases). The V and J ends lost 2 bases and 12 bases respectively, with 16 bases between them. Germline V gives CDR1 MNHEY, CDR2 SVGAGI. This CDR3 is built from 13 residues.

This clone was observed a handful of times. The rearrangement uses TRBV7-9 and TRBJ1-2; unclear D gene. Trimming took 8 bases from V and 6 from J, leaving 16 bases between them. From germline, CDR1 is SEHNR and CDR2 FQNEAQ (reference sequence). This CDR3 is built from 13 residues. CDR3 nucleotide sequence: TGTGCCAGCGGAACCCTAGGTTTCCATGGCTACACCTTC. This sequence encodes CASGTLGFHGYTF. The whole variable domain, filled in from reference TRBV7-9 and TRBJ1-2, reads DTGVSQNPRHKITKRGQNVTFRCDPISEHNRLYWYRQTLGQGPEFLTYFQNEAQLEKSRLLSDRFSAERPKGSFSTLEIQRTEQGDSAMYLCASGTLGFHGYTFGSGTRLTVV.

The chain couples TRBV5-1 to TRBJ1-4, with D perhaps TRBD1 (5 bases). The CDR3 length is 14 residues. The germline CDR1 and CDR2 sequences are SGHRS and YFSETQ. The V end lost 4 bases, the J end lost 5 bases, and 12 bases lay between the germline ends. CDR3 loop: CASSQDSANEKLFF. The DNA of the CDR3 is TGCGCCAGCAGCCAAGACAGCGCGAATGAAAAACTGTTTTTT.

As concerns this clone: One end of the junction varies from germline; a read error may be responsible. In DNA form, the CDR3 reads TGTGCCAGTAGTCTAGACAGGGTCAGTCAGCCCCAGCATTTT. This gives the protein CASSLDRVSQPQHF. This sequence joins TRBV19 and TRBJ1-5; TRBD1 agrees at 7 bases. CDR1 and CDR2 from the germline V gene are LNHDA and SQIVND (reference sequence). The CDR3 has 14 residues.